This T cell receptor beta chain is from a study of molecular identifiers for immune sequencing clone quantification (dated by TCRdb to 2016 to 2019). Study-level background: In a replicate experiment, RNA from around 20,000 or 100,000 naive CD8 T cells was split into five aliquots, four of which were sequenced. The study was a methods study using CD8 T cells to benchmark molecular-identifier clustering-based TCR repertoire sequencing (MIDCIRS) and TCR RNA copy counting.

V and J are truncated by 7 bases and 12 bases respectively, leaving an intervening sequence of 13 bases. CDR1 and CDR2 (SQVTM, ANQGSEA) derive from the germline V gene. From the cysteine through the phenylalanine, the CDR3 covers 10 amino acids. Left in the record is the CDR3 DNA by itself, 30 bases read in frame from the first base. Naive CD8 T cell libraries were made from approximately 20,000 to 1,000,000 sorted cells using 10%, 30% or 50% of purified RNA. Naive CD8 T cells, defined as CD8+CD4-CCR7+CD45RA+, were FACS-sorted into RLT Plus buffer on a BD FACSAria II. To test detection sensitivity, Jurkat RNA equal to 10 or so TCR copies was added to samples of about 18,000-1,100,000 naive CD8 T cells. CD8 T cells were enriched using RosetteSep CD8+ T Cell Enrichment Cocktail and Ficoll-Paque, and the enriched cells then underwent ACK red cell lysis. Results and caveats for the whole study, not just this receptor: Spiked-in Jurkat TCR RNA equivalent to a single cell was reported to be detectable even among some 910,000 naive CD8 T cells. Naive libraries contained spiked-in Jurkat TCR RNA (approximately ten copies' worth), which is not part of the donor repertoire. Highly expanded clone sizes could be underestimated if identical TCR molecules share a barcode. In CMV-specific effector cells, clones with more than 20 RNA copies contained over 99% of molecules, whereas in naive cells such clones contained under 1% of molecules. Without barcode sub-clustering, chimeric consensus sequences inflated TCR diversity; chimeras reached as high as 47%. Modeling estimated about three recovered TCR RNA copies per cell, compared with about ten by digital PCR, which implies 30% to 35% capture efficiency.

Comment on this clonotype: Its antigen is currently not known. With a much larger clone just one base away, this may be a read error.

Libraries were prepared through PCR. For sequencing, a NextSeq 500 was employed. Bulk TCR libraries were prepared as previously described, using TCR primers listed in Table S5. Purification of total RNA was performed with the Qiagen AllPrep DNA/RNA kit. Before analysis, reads from multiple sequencing runs of one library were combined. Turning to the authors' computational methods: Only reads with exact TCR constant sequence were kept, trimmed to 150 nt, and grouped by their 12-nt molecular barcodes. Reads within each barcode group were sub-clustered using a 15% Levenshtein threshold, and quality-weighted consensus sequences were constructed for each RNA molecule. Non-functional sequences were excluded, and lower-count sequences lying one edit away from another sequence were also excluded. Based on fitting two negative binomial distributions, any barcode sub-cluster with under 20% of the maximum read count was discarded. TCRdb reanalyzed the raw reads on its own, using fastp at Q25 for trimming and MiXCR for clone calling, and kept in-frame beta chains. Rows matching on CDR3 protein sequence are summarized as one entry with the most common DNA and genes. None of the V and J calls come from the authors' own analysis; TCRdb made them. The sample table lists hundreds of thousands of distinct CDR3 sequences, 25% of them with a count of one. 0.78% of the sample goes to the ten largest clones.

The sequenced sample consisted of naive CD8+ T cells from blood, with Jurkat cell RNA spiked in. What the cell subset or site label conveys for this sample: FACS-sorted CD8+CD4-CCR7+CD45RA+ naive T cells. The sequence was collected from a human donor in good health. Some libraries in this study had Jurkat cell RNA spiked in. The receptor chain draws on TRBV29-1 and TRBJ2-1; possibly the D gene is TRBD2, per 5 matching bases. The DNA sequence follows: TGCAGCGCTACTAGTGTTTGGCAGTTCTTC. Translated, this gives CSATSVWQFF.